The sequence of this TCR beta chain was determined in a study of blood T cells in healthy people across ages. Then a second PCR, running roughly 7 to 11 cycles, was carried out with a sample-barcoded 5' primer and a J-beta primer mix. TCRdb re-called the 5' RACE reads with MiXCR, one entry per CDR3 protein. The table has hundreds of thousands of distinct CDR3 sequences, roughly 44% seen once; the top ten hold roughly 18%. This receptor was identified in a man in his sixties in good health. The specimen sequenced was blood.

DNA for the CDR3: TGTGCCAGCAGTTCACGACCGGGGAAGCAGTTCTTC. It yields the protein CASSSRPGKQFF. The chain recombines TRBV12-3 or TRBV12-4 with TRBJ2-1; D may be TRBD2 (5 bases). The CDR3 contains 12 residues. Trimming stripped 4 bases from V and 11 bases from J, with 12 bases between.